The rows below give T cell receptor beta chains drawn from one sample of a study of OX40 agonist ivuxolimab in advanced cancers. Assay: immunoSEQ multiplex PCR; the TCRdb copy retains only in-frame clones and omits some. The table lists 40,000 to 60,000 clones, around 81% of them singletons. Sequencing was performed on CD4+ or CD8+ T cells sorted from blood, taken in a trial of the OX40 agonist ivuxolimab. These receptors originate from an adult with an advanced solid tumor such as melanoma, head and neck, liver or kidney cancer. Both conserved end residues are part of each CDR3. D genes are given only for firm matches. Clone sizes are given selectively: once, few, many, or a class where the clone is expanded.

V	size	D	J	DNA	CDR3
TRBV6-6	NA	NA	TRBJ2-5	TGTGCCAGCAGTCTCAGGGGAAACCTCCAAGAGACCCAGTACTTC	CASSLRGNLQETQYF
TRBV28	NA	TRBD2	TRBJ2-3	TGTGCCAGCAGCTTCGGGACTAGCTATGCAGATACGCAGTATTTT	CASSFGTSYADTQYF
TRBV6-4	NA	NA	TRBJ1-1	TGTGCCAGCAGTGTGACAGGGAACACTGAAGCTTTCTTT	CASSVTGNTEAFF
TRBV27	NA	NA	TRBJ2-3	TGTGCCAGCAGCTCTCCCTCGAGTTCCCCCACAGATACGCAGTATTTT	CASSSPSSSPTDTQYF
TRBV27	NA	TRBD2	TRBJ2-1	TGTGCCATCGGACTAGCGGGAGTTCGTGAGCAGTTCTTC	CAIGLAGVREQFF
TRBV6-1	once	TRBD1	TRBJ2-7	TGTGCCAGCAGCCGATCCACCGGGACAGGGCTCGAGCAGTACTTC	CASSRSTGTGLEQYF
TRBV29-1	NA	NA	TRBJ1-1	TGCAGCGTATCTCGGGGGGGGTGGAACACTGAAGCTTTCTTT	CSVSRGGWNTEAFF
TRBV6-5	NA	TRBD2	TRBJ2-3	TGTGCCAGCAGACTAGCGGGAGGGTCAGATACGCAGTATTTT	CASRLAGGSDTQYF
TRBV7-2	NA	NA	TRBJ1-2	TGTGCCAGCAGCTTAGACGGCCCCAATGGCTACACCTTC	CASSLDGPNGYTF
TRBV6-5	NA	TRBD1	TRBJ1-2	TGTGCCAGCAGTCTTACAGGGGAAGGGAGGTATGGCTACACCTTC	CASSLTGEGRYGYTF
TRBV6-5	NA	TRBD1	TRBJ1-5	TGTGCCAGCAGGACAGGACAGGGGGCGAATCAGCCCCAGCATTTT	CASRTGQGANQPQHF
TRBV5-4	once	NA	TRBJ1-1	TGTGCCAGCAGCTTGGGAGGGACGAACACTGAAGCTTTCTTT	CASSLGGTNTEAFF
TRBV9	NA	NA	TRBJ2-7	TGTGCCAGCAGCGTAGGGGACGCAGCCTACGAGCAGTACTTC	CASSVGDAAYEQYF
TRBV27	medium-sized	TRBD1	TRBJ2-4	TGTGCCAGCAGCGACACCGGGACAGGGCGCGCTGAAAACATTCAGTACTTC	CASSDTGTGRAENIQYF
TRBV15	NA	NA	TRBJ1-1	TGTGCCACCAGCAGTGACATTCTGAACACTGAAGCTTTCTTT	CATSSDILNTEAFF
TRBV6-5	NA	NA	TRBJ2-1	TGTGCCAGCAGTTACTCCCAGGGGTATGAGCAGTTCTTC	CASSYSQGYEQFF
TRBV27	NA	NA	TRBJ1-1	TGTGCCAGCAGTTTATGGGGCAGGGAAACTGAAGCTTTCTTT	CASSLWGRETEAFF
TRBV5-1	NA	NA	TRBJ1-1	TGCGCCAGCAGTTTTGGATTCGGGAACACTGAAGCTTTCTTT	CASSFGFGNTEAFF